The clone carrying this T cell receptor (beta chain) has a count of ten or more. MiXCR, run by TCRdb on the reads, gives a single entry per CDR3 protein. The table shows about 450,000 distinct CDR3 sequences, with approximately 30% occurring only once. This record comes from a study of T cell repertoires in cytomegalovirus infection. Germline values: CDR1 MNHNS, CDR2 SASEGT. With V trimmed by 6 bases and J by 4 bases, 7 bases remained unmatched. The CDR3 totals 14 residues. The sample comprised PBMCs. The gene calls are TRBV6-1 and TRBJ1-1; 8 bases align to TRBD1. This clonotype was sampled from a human donor in good health (CMV status not recorded). Some clones in this sample may be carry-over from other donors' samples. CDR3 coding DNA: TGTGCCAGCAGCACTACGACAGGGGCCACTGAAGCTTTCTTT. Its translation: CASSTTTGATEAFF.